This T cell receptor beta chain was found in a study of PD-1 blockade in classical Hodgkin lymphoma. The protocol was immunoSEQ multiplex PCR, while the TCRdb copy is restricted to in-frame clones and leaves out a portion. The table shows 47,000 or so clones, with roughly 73% occurring only once. CDR3 length equals 15 residues. V was trimmed by 2 bases and J by 5 bases, leaving 15 bases between them. CDR1 and CDR2 from the germline V gene are MDHEN and SYDVKM. Following autologous stem cell transplantation, relapse occurred in every patient, and exposure to brentuximab vedotin varied. The V and J genes are TRBV28 and TRBJ1-2; D call uncertain. The sequences come from peripheral blood mononuclear cells (PBMCs), collected at baseline. The origin of this receptor is a human donor with classical Hodgkin lymphoma. The CDR3 sequence: CASSLKGLTRYGYTF. The CDR3 DNA follows: TGTGCCAGCAGTTTAAAGGGCCTAACGAGGTATGGCTACACCTTC.